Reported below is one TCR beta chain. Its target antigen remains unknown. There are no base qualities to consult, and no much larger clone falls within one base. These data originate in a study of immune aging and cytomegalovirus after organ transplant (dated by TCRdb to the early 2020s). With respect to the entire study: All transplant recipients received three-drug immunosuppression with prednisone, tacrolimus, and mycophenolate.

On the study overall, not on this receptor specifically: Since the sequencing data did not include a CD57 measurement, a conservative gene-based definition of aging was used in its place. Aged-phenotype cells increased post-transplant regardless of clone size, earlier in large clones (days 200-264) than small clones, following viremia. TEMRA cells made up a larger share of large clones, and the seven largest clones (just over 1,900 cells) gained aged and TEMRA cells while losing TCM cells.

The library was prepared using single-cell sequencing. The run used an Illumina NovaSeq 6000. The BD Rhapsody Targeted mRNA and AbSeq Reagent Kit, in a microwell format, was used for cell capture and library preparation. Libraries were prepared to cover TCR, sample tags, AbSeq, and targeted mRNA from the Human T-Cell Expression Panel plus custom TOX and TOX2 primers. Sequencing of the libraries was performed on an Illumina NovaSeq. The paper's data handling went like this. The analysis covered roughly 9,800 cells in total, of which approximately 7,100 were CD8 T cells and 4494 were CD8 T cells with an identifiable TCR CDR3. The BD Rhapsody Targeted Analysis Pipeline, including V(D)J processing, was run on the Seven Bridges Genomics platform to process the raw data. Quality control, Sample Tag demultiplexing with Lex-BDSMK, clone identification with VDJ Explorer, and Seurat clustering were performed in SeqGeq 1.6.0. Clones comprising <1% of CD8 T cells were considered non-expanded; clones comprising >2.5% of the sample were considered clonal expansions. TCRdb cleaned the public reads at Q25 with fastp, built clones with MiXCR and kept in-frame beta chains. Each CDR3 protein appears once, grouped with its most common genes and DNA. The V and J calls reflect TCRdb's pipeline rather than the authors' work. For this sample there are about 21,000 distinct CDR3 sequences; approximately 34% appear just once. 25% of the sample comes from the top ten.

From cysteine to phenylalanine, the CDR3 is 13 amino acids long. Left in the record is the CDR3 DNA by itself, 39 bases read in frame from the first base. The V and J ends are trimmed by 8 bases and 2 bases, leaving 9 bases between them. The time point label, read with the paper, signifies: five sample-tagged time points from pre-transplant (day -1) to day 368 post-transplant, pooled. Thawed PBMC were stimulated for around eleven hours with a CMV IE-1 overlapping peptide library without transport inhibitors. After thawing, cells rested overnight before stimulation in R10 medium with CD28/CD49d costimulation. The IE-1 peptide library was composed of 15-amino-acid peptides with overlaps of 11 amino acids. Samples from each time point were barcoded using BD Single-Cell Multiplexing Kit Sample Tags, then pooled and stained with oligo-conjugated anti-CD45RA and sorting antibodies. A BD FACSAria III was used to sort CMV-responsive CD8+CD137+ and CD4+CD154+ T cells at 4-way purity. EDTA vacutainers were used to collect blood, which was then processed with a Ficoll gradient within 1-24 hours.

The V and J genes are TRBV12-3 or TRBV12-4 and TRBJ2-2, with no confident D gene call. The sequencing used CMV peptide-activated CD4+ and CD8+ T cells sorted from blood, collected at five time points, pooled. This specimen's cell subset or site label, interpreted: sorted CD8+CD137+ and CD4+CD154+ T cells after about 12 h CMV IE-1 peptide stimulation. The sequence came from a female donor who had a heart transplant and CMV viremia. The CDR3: CASLPSNTGELFF. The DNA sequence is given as TGTGCCAGCCTCCCGTCCAACACCGGGGAGCTGTTTTTT.